This T cell receptor beta chain was captured in a study of cytomegalovirus exposure and HLA in healthy donors (dated by TCRdb to the late 2010s). For the wider study: An earlier analysis of more than 550 of the donors reported approximately 300 Gb of sequence data and 117 million unique TCR beta sequences obtained from roughly 170 million T cells. To decide whether each TCR beta V gene segment behaved as functional or pseudogenic, an earlier analysis of fewer than 750 of the donors relied on high-throughput TCR beta sequencing. The number of typed donors differed by locus: 629-630 for A, B, C, DRB1 and DQB1; roughly 510 for DQA1; 606 for DPA1; and about 450 for DPB1. Of the 300 to 500 genotyped donors, over 80% were placed in the genetic ancestry cluster associated with self-reported Caucasian donors. Every discovery cohort repertoire had been produced on one sequencing platform. An early release covering some 640 HLA-typed donors comprised approximately 300 gigabases of sequencing data and 85 million to 100 million unique TCR sequences. The study was designed to test whether signatures of past pathogen exposure could be identified by cataloging public T cell receptors. Donor age, sex, ethnicity and CMV serostatus were compiled together with the repertoire data. Class I and class II HLA loci were covered by the typing at four-digit resolution. High-throughput TCR immunosequencing, statistical association of individual TCRs with disease status, and machine learning were combined to predict cytomegalovirus infection status. On average, roughly 200,000 unique TCR beta nucleotide sequences were sequenced per donor among a few hundred genotyped donors of the cohort, with 15% to 20% of those sequences being non-productive. A later genetic analysis used genome-wide SNP genotypes for about 55% of the 666 donors, treating that subset as a discovery cohort. About 5 DR-DQ haplotypes were handled as single units for association and clustering, since linkage in the cohort was strong. To study patterns of TCR occurrence, a later analysis re-analyzed previously published TCR beta repertoires from 650 to 750 donors and added high-resolution HLA genotyping. The later analysis used no new phenotypic data to find candidate immune exposures, relying instead on TCR beta sequences and their occurrence across donors. In addition to the first cohort of 666 subjects, a separate validation cohort of 130 or so different subjects was used. The T cell repertoires of several hundred subjects were profiled by immunosequencing and related to cytomegalovirus serostatus.

Study-wide findings and limitations: Because some donors lacked HLA typing at each locus, the association tests relied only on the typed subset. A further reported finding was that TCR beta sequences accurately predicted the HLA-A and HLA-B alleles for most subjects in the first cohort. In a later analysis, some 18,000 TCR beta sequences were associated with specific HLA alleles at a false discovery rate of 0.05. Linkage disequilibrium might explain the correlated functional status among segregating V segments, but an unknown experimental factor could not be excluded. The study listed 170 or so TCR beta chains as associated with cytomegalovirus. When HLA alleles, especially DR and DQ, strongly co-occurred, TCR associations were difficult to assign to individual alleles. In a later genetic analysis, a missense DCLRE1C variant was associated with V-gene and J-gene trimming of TCR beta chains, and the association was replicated in an independent cohort. The presence/absence analyses assumed that sequencing depth was roughly uniform across donors, and that assumption may not be true. According to a later analysis, parvovirus B19, influenza, CMV and Epstein-Barr virus appeared linked to several top co-occurrence clusters. Some IMGT-functional V segments, including TRBV6-2 and TRBV6-3, could not be distinguished by the 87-base-pair reads and were therefore excluded. In both the original and validation cohorts, the classifier was reported to diagnose cytomegalovirus status with high specificity and sensitivity. For the cohort, immune exposure information was limited to CMV serostatus. Because counts were too low, 15 to 20 rarely observed V segments, including chromosome 9 orphons, were excluded from the earlier analysis of roughly 580 of the donors. According to the authors, the approach could potentially be generalized to other disease states and immunological phenotypes. In an earlier analysis of about 550 of the donors, most TCR beta V segments were observed in productive rearrangements about 90% or about 30% of the time, broadly matching IMGT annotations. In a later analysis, the rate of TCR association differed among HLA loci, with DRB1 alleles having the most associated TCRs and HLA-C alleles having the fewest. According to a later genetic analysis, donors in an Asian-associated ancestry cluster had fewer N-insertions in productive TCRs than the approximately 670-donor mean. This cohort had only TCR beta chains sequenced, and the lack of alpha or paired-chain data limited which features could be detected. A cluster of highly shared sequence variants was judged likely to be a technical artifact of the sequencing pipeline. Compared with equally common non-associated chains, HLA-associated TCR beta chains in a later analysis were more clonally expanded and had lower generation probabilities. Three of the identified cytomegalovirus-associated TCR beta chains were confirmed in vitro to be specific for cytomegalovirus antigens. Most CMV-associated TCR beta chains appeared to be HLA-restricted in a later analysis, and the HLA associations seemed to be driven largely by CMV exposure. Most TCR sequences were observed very rarely across donors, whereas some public TCRs were present in many individuals.

Trimming accounts for 6 bases at V and 5 bases at J, while the number of junction bases matched to no gene is 5. The CDR3 goes from the cysteine to the phenylalanine over 14 residues. CDR3 DNA only is kept here, 42 bases in frame from base 1. From the germline V gene, CDR1 is MGHDK and CDR2 is SYGVNS. The cohort comprised around 690 healthy bone marrow donors. All cohort members were sampled while nominally healthy, although unrecorded immune exposures were likely present. The donor tested CMV seronegative, placing the donor among the approximately 360 seronegative members of the cohort. A peripheral blood sample was provided by each donor, and peripheral blood mononuclear cells were used for TCR beta sequencing. Genomic DNA extraction from the blood cell samples was performed with the Qiagen DNeasy Blood Extraction Kit. The method behind the library was the immunoSEQ multiplex PCR assay. The multiplex PCR relied on a mix of 60 forward primers for TCR Vbeta segments and 13 reverse primers for TCR Jbeta segments. A multiplex PCR assay on genomic DNA amplified the CDR3 region of rearranged TCR beta genes. The amplified TCR beta libraries were sequenced on the Illumina HiSeq System as 87-base-pair reads. The authors' pipeline ran thus. A later analysis tallied roughly 80 million unique TCR beta chains across the 700 or so repertoires, and around 10 million of those chains were shared by two or more donors. To remove PCR and sequencing errors, raw reads were error-corrected and collapsed into unique sequences using a nearest-neighbor algorithm that merged closely related sequences. To assign V, D and J gene segments, CDR3 sequences were aligned to IMGT reference sequences. Each retained sequence needed at least a six-nucleotide match to both a V gene segment and a J gene segment. A rearrangement counted as productive if the CDR3 had no stop codons and remained in frame with V and J, and every other rearrangement counted as non-productive. CDR3 was defined by IMGT convention, running from the second conserved V-encoded cysteine to the conserved J-encoded phenylalanine. The earlier analysis of some 580 of the donors excluded any sequence lacking an unambiguous match to a single V gene segment. An earlier analysis of 587 of the donors called V segments functional above 56.7% productive rearrangements and segregating when the between-donor standard deviation exceeded 5%. A statistical classification framework was built for diagnosing cytomegalovirus status from the catalog of TCR beta chain sequences. In a later analysis, V and J genes were assigned by comparing TCR nucleotide sequences against IMGT/GENE-DB human TR gene sequences. In a later analysis, CDR3 sequences and most-parsimonious VDJ recombination scenarios were assigned using the TCRdist pipeline. A later analysis defined each TCR beta chain by its CDR3 amino acid sequence plus V-gene family, and excluded reads lacking a unique V-gene family. To address suspected cross-contamination and a sequencing artifact, a later analysis removed approximately 590 highly shared, low-generation-probability nucleotide sequences. A later analysis calculated a clonal expansion index for each public chain from normalized within-repertoire ranks of inferred template counts. In a later analysis, generation probabilities were computed using a VDJ recombination model fitted to out-of-frame rearrangements, and the results were checked against IGoR. Hypergeometric tests were used in a later analysis to score TCR-TCR, TCR-HLA and TCR-CMV co-occurrence, with a repertoire-size bias correction applied to the TCR pairs. A later analysis estimated false discovery rates by permuting HLA or CMV assignments 20 times. In a later analysis, co-occurring TCRs were grouped using DBSCAN, with TCRdist sequence similarity added in when clustering inside HLA-allele-positive subsets. Repertoires with fewer than 30,000 or more than 120,000 public chains, plus five repertoires with anomalous nucleotide sharing, were excluded from co-occurrence clustering. This immuneACCESS table, as held by TCRdb, lists in-frame sequences with V and J called but not all clones. Of the missing ones, under half trace to an unresolved V gene in checked studies; the others have no known cause. D and trimming were read from the DNA, whereas the V and J calls and clone size are those reported in that table. The sample table records 70,000 to 95,000 clones; roughly 81% of these occur just once. 1.9% of the sample comes from the top ten.

A note on this clone: Its recognized antigen is unknown. Base-call qualities are not available, and no considerably larger clone is one nucleotide away.

This receptor was taken from a woman in her thirties in good health and CMV-seronegative. The chain employs TRBV25-1 and TRBJ2-1; TRBD2 aligns with 9 central bases. Sequencing input: PBMCs. The nucleotide sequence is given as TGTGCCAGCAGGACTAGCGGAGGGGACAATGAGCAGTTCTTC. This yields the protein CASRTSGGDNEQFF.